This TCR beta chain was identified during a study of a mutant IDH1 vaccine in newly diagnosed glioma. The germline V gene has CDR1 SQVTM and CDR2 ANQGSEA. Trimming left V 7 bases short and J 0 bases short, with 28 bases between. The length of the CDR3 is 20 residues. Noted time point: baseline, week 1 (first vaccination visit). Stated treatment: pre-vaccination baseline after standard-of-care therapy. Those who donated had recent WHO grade 3 or 4 IDH1-mutant, ATRX-lost astrocytomas. Sequencing used immunoSEQ multiplex PCR; TCRdb keeps in-frame clones, though not all of them. The sample includes 20,000 to 25,000 clones, 70% to 90% of them seen just once.

The TCR originated in a man in his forties with glioma. This specimen consisted of PBMCs, obtained from a glioma patient treated with radiotherapy, temozolomide or both. The chain employs TRBV29-1 and TRBJ2-6; the D gene is possibly TRBD2 (6 bases). The CDR3 is CSALAEGGGSLSSGANVLTF. CDR3 nucleotide sequence: TGCAGCGCTTTGGCGGAAGGCGGAGGGAGCCTTAGCTCTGGGGCCAACGTCCTGACTTTC.